This T cell receptor beta chain came from a study of blood T cell repertoires in COVID-19 (TCRdb year 2020). Broadly, across the study: Samples covering the acute and convalescent phases of COVID-19 were provided by collaborators in the United States, Italy and Spain. The prospective study material was composed of cDNA or gDNA derived from T cells, B-cell-depleted T cells, or PBMCs. Where HLA class I and class II types were available, the types were taken from metadata supplied by the sample provider, not from assay-based typing. The repertoires were released in a freely available public database meant as a resource for research on the immune response to SARS-CoV-2. Subjects who had been exposed to COVID-19, were actively infected with it, or had recovered from it provided the deeply sampled blood TCRbeta repertoires that made up the dataset. Nearly every sample came with metadata listing a de-identified subject ID, COVID-19 status, age in years and sex. Samples were obtained from the ongoing ImmuneRACE study (first 160 participants) and from roughly 1,300 subjects provided by 6 global collaborators.

Results the study describes overall, beyond this receptor: The amount of clinical and demographic metadata varied by source and participant and was provided uncurated.

TCRbeta CDR3 regions were amplified from genomic DNA using the immunoSEQ Assay, a bias-controlled multiplex PCR. Regarding the original processing steps: Nucleated cell counts per sample were estimated from amplification of reference gene primers within the assay. Sequence reads were collapsed and filtered to measure the absolute abundance of every unique TCRbeta CDR3 rearrangement. For each sample, productive Simpson clonality was calculated as the square root of Simpson's diversity index across productive rearrangements. The table comes from immuneACCESS by way of TCRdb, which keeps in-frame sequences with V and J called. Part of the clones is missing from these tables; in studies checked, under half for an unresolved V gene and the rest for unknown reasons. Clonal size and the V and J genes are those of that table, whereas D and trimming came from the DNA. The sample contains 70,000 or so clones, around 89% of them found a single time. Just under 0.6% of the sample lies in the top ten.

CDR1 SGHRS and CDR2 YFSETQ were looked up in the germline V gene. V lost 0 bases and J lost 0 bases, and the count of bases not matched to a germline gene is 9. CDR3 length: 19 amino acids, cysteine to phenylalanine. Just the 57-base CDR3 DNA is kept, in frame starting at base 1. Collaborating institutions collected whole blood in K2EDTA tubes following their own protocols. For TCRbeta analysis, collaborators shipped samples in one of three forms: frozen whole blood, isolated PBMCs, or DNA extracted from either of those sample types. As regards this clone: Its antigen specificity is not known. Base qualities are not at hand, and no much larger clone is one base apart.

The TCR sequence derives from a man aged 60 to 75 with acute or convalescent COVID-19. Sequencing input: peripheral blood. The chain joins TRBV5-1 to TRBJ2-6; 7 junctional bases match TRBD1. The nucleotide sequence reads as follows: TGCGCCAGCAGCTTGGTAGGGACAGCAGGGGGCTCTGGGGCCAACGTCCTGACTTTC. Its product reads: CASSLVGTAGGSGANVLTF.